A single sample gave rise to the 3 T cell receptor beta chains below, sequenced in a study of PD-1 blockade in classical Hodgkin lymphoma. Relapse after autologous stem cell transplantation occurred in every patient, and brentuximab vedotin exposure varied. Sequencing used immunoSEQ multiplex PCR; TCRdb keeps in-frame clones, though not all of them. The repertoire holds roughly 150,000 clones, with 78% as singletons. The sequences come from peripheral blood mononuclear cells (PBMCs), collected before the second cycle of nivolumab. These receptors came from a human donor with classical Hodgkin lymphoma.

This chain connects TRBV19 to TRBJ2-5; D remains ambiguous. The J call may be in error: the DNA end matches TRBJ2-7 better. Germline V gene sequence: CDR1 LNHDA, CDR2 SQIVND (reference sequence). This CDR3 contains 13 residues. CDR3 protein: CASSPSTDYEQYF. DNA for the CDR3: TGTGCCAGTAGCCCCTCGACGGATTACGAGCAGTACTTC.

The chain links TRBV28 to TRBJ2-1, with 8 bases fitting TRBD2. The V and J ends lost 2 bases and 0 bases, in that order; junction bases with no gene match: 9. The CDR3 is made up of 18 amino acids. Germline CDR1 and CDR2: MDHEN and SYDVKM. CDR3 sequence reads: CASSLTPGLGGSYNEQFF. CDR3 nucleotide sequence: TGTGCCAGCAGTTTAACCCCGGGACTAGGGGGCTCCTACAATGAGCAGTTCTTC. Drawing the rest from reference TRBV28 and TRBJ2-1, the complete variable domain is DVKVTQSSRYLVKRTGEKVFLECVQDMDHENMFWYRQDPGLGLRLIYFSYDVKMKEKGDIPEGYSVSREKKERFSLILESASTNQTSMYLCASSLTPGLGGSYNEQFFGPGTRLTVL.

This clone was recorded once. J is TRBJ2-1 and V is TRBV10-3; D unresolved. Looked up from germline, CDR1 is ENHRY and CDR2 is SYGVKD. The V end was cut by 10 bases, the J end by 4 bases, with 8 bases between. The CDR3 contains 11 residues. CDR3 DNA: TGTGCCAGCTTGGAATACAATGAGCAGTTCTTC. Translated, it gives CASLEYNEQFF.